This T cell receptor (beta chain) came from a study of T cells in Graves' hyperthyroidism and ophthalmopathy. Findings and limits, study-wide: Ophthalmopathy, which appeared later, was predicted by the model a median around 6.9 months before onset.

Ophthalmopathy patients had moderate-to-severe active disease, CAS ≥3, NOSPECS ≥4, and disease duration under 3 months. V dropped 3 bases and J dropped 4 bases, with 14 bases sitting between them. The CDR3 length is 15 residues. From germline, CDR1 is SGHAT and CDR2 FQNNGV. Only a few counts were recorded for this clonotype. Antigen: not known. TCR beta CDR3 regions were amplified from RNA transcripts. The study used the HTBI primer set for a first-round RT-PCR of the TCR CDR3. TCRdb passed the multiplex PCR reads through MiXCR, listing each CDR3 protein once. In the table there are 450,000 to 600,000 distinct CDR3 sequences, about 20% of which are singletons.

The specimen was blood. The rearrangement joins TRBV11-2 to TRBJ2-3; no firm D call. The sequence was collected from a man aged 35 to 55 with Graves' ophthalmopathy. The CDR3 protein is CASSFFELVSDTQYF. CDR3 nucleotides: TGTGCCAGCAGCTTCTTTGAGCTCGTCTCAGATACGCAGTATTTT.